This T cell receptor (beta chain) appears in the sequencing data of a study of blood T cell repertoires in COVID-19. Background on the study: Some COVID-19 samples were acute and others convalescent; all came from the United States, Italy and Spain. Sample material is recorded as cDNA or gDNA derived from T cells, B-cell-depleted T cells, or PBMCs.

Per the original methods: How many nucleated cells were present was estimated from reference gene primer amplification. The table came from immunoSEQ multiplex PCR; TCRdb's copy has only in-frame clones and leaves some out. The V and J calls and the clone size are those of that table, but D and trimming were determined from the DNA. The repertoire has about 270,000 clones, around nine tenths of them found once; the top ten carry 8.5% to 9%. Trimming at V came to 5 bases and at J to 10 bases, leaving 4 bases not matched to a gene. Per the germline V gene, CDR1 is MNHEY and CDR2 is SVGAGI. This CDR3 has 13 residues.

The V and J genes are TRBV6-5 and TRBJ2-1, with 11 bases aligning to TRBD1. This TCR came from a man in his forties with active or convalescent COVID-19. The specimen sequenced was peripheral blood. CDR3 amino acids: CASSQRDRGEQFF. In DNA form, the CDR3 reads TGTGCCAGCAGTCAGAGGGACAGGGGGGAGCAGTTCTTC.